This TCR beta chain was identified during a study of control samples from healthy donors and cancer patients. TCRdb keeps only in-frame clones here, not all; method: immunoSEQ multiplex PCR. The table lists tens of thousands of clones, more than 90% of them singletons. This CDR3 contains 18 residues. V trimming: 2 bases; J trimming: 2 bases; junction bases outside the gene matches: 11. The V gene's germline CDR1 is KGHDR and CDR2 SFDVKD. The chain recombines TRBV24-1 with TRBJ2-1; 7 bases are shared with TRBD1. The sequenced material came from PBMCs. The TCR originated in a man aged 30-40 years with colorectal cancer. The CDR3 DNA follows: TGTGCCACCAGTGATTCTATAGGGGGCCTAGGGCCCTACAATGAGCAGTTCTTC. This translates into CATSDSIGGLGPYNEQFF.